This T cell receptor delta chain originates from a study of γδ T cells in repeated Plasmodium falciparum infection. Overall study context: The natural-infection arm compared Malian children under seasonal malaria with matched Australian children. Over about 600 days, donors received four mosquito-bite P. falciparum NF54 infections.

A remark on this clone: A read error likely explains this, since a far larger clone differs by one base. The same CDR3 arises from other DNA sequences in this sample as well.

TCRdb redid clone calling on the multiplex PCR reads using CATT. The table includes approximately 60,000 delta-chain clones, approximately 1.5% detected once. This sequence originates from a pool of human donors (malaria-infected and uninfected, not separated). Sequenced sample: gamma-delta T cells from blood.

CDR3 loop: CALGELDPFLRHTDKLIF. CDR3 bases: TGTGCTCTTGGGGAACTTGACCCCTTCCTGCGGCACACCGATAAACTCATCTTT. The chain employs TRDV1 and TRDJ1, with 7 bases that match TRDD2. CDR3 length: 18 amino acids. The trim removed 0 bases at V and 0 bases at J, leaving 10 bases unmatched. The germline CDR1 and CDR2 sequences are TSWWSYY and QGS.